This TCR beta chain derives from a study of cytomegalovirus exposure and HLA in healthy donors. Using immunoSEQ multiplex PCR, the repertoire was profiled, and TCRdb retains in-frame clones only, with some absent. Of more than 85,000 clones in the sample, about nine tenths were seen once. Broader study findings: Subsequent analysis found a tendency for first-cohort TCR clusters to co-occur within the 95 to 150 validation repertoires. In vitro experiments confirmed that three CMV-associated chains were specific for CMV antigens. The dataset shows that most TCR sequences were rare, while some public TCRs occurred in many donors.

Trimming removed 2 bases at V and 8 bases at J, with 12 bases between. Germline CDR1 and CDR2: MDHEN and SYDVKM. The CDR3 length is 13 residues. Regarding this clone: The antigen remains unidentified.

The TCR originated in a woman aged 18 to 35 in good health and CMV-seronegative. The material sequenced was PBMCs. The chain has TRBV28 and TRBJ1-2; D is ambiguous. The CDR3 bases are TGTGCCAGCAGTTTAAGACCCGGGGTGGGCTACACCTTC. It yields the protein CASSLRPGVGYTF.